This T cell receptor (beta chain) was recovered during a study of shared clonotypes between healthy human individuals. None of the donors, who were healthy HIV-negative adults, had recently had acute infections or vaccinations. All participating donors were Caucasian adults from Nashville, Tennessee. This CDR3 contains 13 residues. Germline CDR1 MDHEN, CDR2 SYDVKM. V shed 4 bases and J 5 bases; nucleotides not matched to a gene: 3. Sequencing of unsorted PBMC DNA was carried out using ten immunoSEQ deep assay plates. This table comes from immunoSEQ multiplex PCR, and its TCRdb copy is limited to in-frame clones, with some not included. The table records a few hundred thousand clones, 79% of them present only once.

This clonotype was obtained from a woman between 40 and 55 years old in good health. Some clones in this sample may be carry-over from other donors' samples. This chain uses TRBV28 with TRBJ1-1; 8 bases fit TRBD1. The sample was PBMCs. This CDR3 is CASSYRGKTEAFF. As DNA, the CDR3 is TGTGCCAGCAGTTACAGGGGGAAGACTGAAGCTTTCTTT.